This T cell receptor beta chain was captured by sequencing in a study of blood T cell repertoires in COVID-19. Per the authors' pipeline: Cell counts per sample came from amplifying reference gene primers. TCRdb's table, derived via immunoSEQ multiplex PCR, lists solely in-frame clones and lacks some. That table gives V, J and clone size, and the DNA gave D and trimming. The profile shows some 490,000 clones, approximately 83% of them singletons. This CDR3 is built from 11 residues. V dropped 4 bases and J dropped 8; count of bases not matched to a gene: 3. CDR1 GTSNPN and CDR2 SVGIG come from the germline V gene (reference sequence).

V usage is TRBV30 and J usage is TRBJ1-1, with 8 positions matching TRBD1. The material sequenced was peripheral blood. The sequence came from a human donor in a cohort sampled during active COVID-19. The CDR3 protein is CAWKGTGEAFF. The CDR3 region has the DNA TGTGCCTGGAAGGGGACAGGCGAAGCTTTCTTT.